Each of the 24 T cell receptor beta chains below was sequenced from the same sample in a study of tumor and adjacent non-tumor tissue in lung cancer. Three rounds of nested PCR, following a modified ARM-PCR protocol, produced the TCRbeta library. TCRdb processed the multiplex PCR reads anew with MiXCR; each CDR3 protein has one entry. Among under 95,000 distinct CDR3 sequences listed, around 80% were seen once. No cell sorting was done before RNA was extracted from the tissue. The normal lung tissue was taken more than 3 cm from the tumor edge. Sequencing input: distant non-tumor lung tissue. The source of these receptors is a man aged 60 to 75 with non-small cell lung cancer.

Note on this clonotype: The conserved closing phenylalanine or tryptophan is absent in this CDR3, likely reflecting a read error. V usage is TRBV5-6 and J usage is TRBJ2-1; D is perhaps TRBD1 (5 bases). CDR1 is SGHDT, CDR2 YYEEEE, per germline. This CDR3 is built from 15 residues. Trimming stripped 3 bases from V and 1 base from J, with 11 bases between. For the CDR3, the DNA is TGTGCCAGCAGCTCGGACATTAGTTCCTACAATGAGCAGTTCCTC. This sequence encodes CASSSDISSYNEQFL.

About this clonotype itself: At one boundary the junction diverges from the germline segment, which might be a read error. The J gene is TRBJ2-2, the V gene TRBV29-1; D remains ambiguous. Germline values: CDR1 SQVTM, CDR2 ANQGSEA. The CDR3 runs to 13 residues. The CDR3 DNA sequence: TGCAGCGTTGTAGCCAGGATCACCAGGGAGCTGTTTTTT. Amino acids: CSVVARITRELFF.

Here the CDR3 reads CAISRERGEQYF. The CDR3 nucleotides are TGTGCCATCAGTCGAGAGAGGGGCGAGCAGTACTTC. The chain recombines TRBV10-3 with TRBJ2-7, with D possibly called TRBD1 or TRBD2 (5 bases each). The CDR3 contains 12 residues. V was shortened by 5 bases and J by 6 bases, with 11 bases between the two germline ends. Germline CDR1 and CDR2: ENHRY and SYGVKD.

About this clonotype itself: A much larger clone is a single base away; this may be a read error. The V call is TRBV5-1, the J call TRBJ1-5; possible D gene TRBD1, 5 bases. Germline V lookup: CDR1 SGHRS, CDR2 YFSETQ. CDR3 length equals 14 residues. Here the CDR3 DNA reads TGCGCCAGCAGGTTGGGTGGACAAAATCAGCCCCAGCATTTT. Amino acids: CASRLGGQNQPQHF.

For this clonotype: This sequence may be a read error, since a much larger clone differs from it by one base. This chain uses TRBV28 with TRBJ1-1, with TRBD1 identical over 7 bases. This CDR3 contains 16 residues. The germline V gene has CDR1 MDHEN and CDR2 SYDVKM. CDR3 residues: CARSLSGGGKNTEAFF. CDR3 sequence (DNA): TGTGCCCGCAGTTTATCAGGGGGAGGGAAGAACACTGAAGCTTTCTTT.

Note on this clonotype: A much larger clone sits a single nucleotide away, making a read error possible. The gene calls are TRBV30 and TRBJ1-2; possible D gene TRBD1, 5 bases. The CDR3 has 18 residues. Looked up from germline, CDR1 is GTSNPN and CDR2 is SVGIG (reference sequence). V shed 5 bases and J shed 7 bases, with 32 bases lying between them. This CDR3 reads CAWFPGGSPRDVKGGYTF. In DNA, the CDR3 is TGTGCCTGGTTCCCTGGGGGGTCCCCTCGTGATGTGAAAGGTGGCTACACCTTC.

The sample holds one count of this clonotype. The CDR3 ends on some other residue instead of the conserved phenylalanine or tryptophan, so this is likely a read error. J is TRBJ2-1 and V is TRBV20-1; 9 bases align to TRBD1. The CDR3 contains 12 residues. Germline CDR1 reads DFQATT; CDR2 reads SNEGSKA (reference sequence). The CDR3 nucleotides are TGTAGTGATAGGGACAGGGCCGATGAGCAGTTCCTA. As protein: CSDRDRADEQFL.

This clonotype was counted between two and nine times. CDR3 DNA: TGTGCCAGCAGTTACACGCCTTCAAGCTCCTACGAGCAGTACTTC. Protein: CASSYTPSSSYEQYF. V gene TRBV6-5 combines with J gene TRBJ2-7; no definite D call. Germline assignment: CDR1 MNHEY and CDR2 SVGAGI. The CDR3 has 15 residues. V shed 2 bases and J shed 0 bases, with 11 bases lying between them.

Note on this clonotype: An end of the junction does not agree with germline; a read error may underlie this. The chain carries TRBV6-5 and TRBJ2-5, with TRBD1 as a possible D gene (6 bases). The CDR3 totals 15 residues. CDR1 and CDR2 from the germline V gene are MNHEY and SVGAGI. CDR3 in DNA: TGTGTCAGCAGTTACCAGGGGACACAACGAGAGACCCAGTACTTC. Translating gives CVSSYQGTQRETQYF.

The V and J genes are TRBV4-3 and TRBJ2-3; the D is unclear. This CDR3 spans 16 amino acids. The ends were cut back, 0 bases at V and 6 bases at J, with 16 bases in the middle. CDR1 LGHNA and CDR2 YSLEER come from the germline V gene. CDR3 amino acids: CASSQDSARTTDTQYF. CDR3 nucleotide sequence: TGCGCCAGCAGCCAAGATAGTGCGCGCACCACTGATACGCAGTATTTT.

This clonotype was counted a single time. This chain uses TRBV11-2 with TRBJ2-5; unclear D gene. The CDR3 sequence is 13 residues long. CDR1 and CDR2 from the germline V gene are SGHAT and FQNNGV. The DNA for the CDR3 is TGTTTCAGCAGCTCTACATGGCAAGAGACCCAGTACTTC. This translates into CFSSSTWQETQYF.

The sample holds one count of this clonotype. The chain has TRBV30 and TRBJ2-3; 8 nucleotides match TRBD2. CDR1 and CDR2 (germline): GTSNPN, SVGIG (reference sequence). The CDR3 loop spans 15 amino acids. J lost 4 bases, V lost 0 bases, and 6 bases had no gene match. Written as DNA, the CDR3 is TGTGCCTGGAGTGTCAAGAGCGGGAGACCAGATACGCAGTATTTT. Protein: CAWSVKSGRPDTQYF.

This chain uses TRBV20-1 with TRBJ2-3; no clear D gene. CDR3 length equals 14 residues. Trimming pared 6 bases from V and 2 bases from J, leaving 15 bases between. CDR1 and CDR2 (germline): DFQATT, SNEGSKA (reference sequence). The CDR3 nucleotides read TGCAGTGCCATACCCGGCAGTTTCACAGATACGCAGTATTTT. Its translation is CSAIPGSFTDTQYF.

Of note for this clonotype: Sequence at one end of the junction differs from germline and may be a read error. The CDR3 loop is CVSSPQIKYEQYF. CDR3 nucleotides: TGTGTCAGCAGCCCCCAGATTAAATACGAGCAGTATTTC. This rearrangement joins TRBV11-2 to TRBJ2-7; D gene uncertain. The CDR3 is 13 residues long. CDR1 is SGHAT, CDR2 FQNNGV, per germline.

The genes are TRBV5-1 and TRBJ2-1; D is ambiguous. Trimming removed 7 bases from V and 13 bases from J, with 18 bases in between. Per germline, CDR1 SGHRS and CDR2 YFSETQ. This CDR3 is 12 amino acids long. In nucleotides, the CDR3 is TGCGCCAGCTCTAGGTCTATCGTAGTCCAGTTCTTC. It translates to CASSRSIVVQFF.

The J gene is TRBJ1-1, the V gene TRBV11-3; a weak D match, TRBD1 (6 bases). Germline CDR1 reads SGHNT; CDR2 reads YENEEA. CDR3 length: 15 amino acids. V gave up 2 bases and J gave up 5 bases, with 15 bases separating them. CDR3 protein: CASSLSPGAGTEAFF. The CDR3 region has the DNA TGTGCCAGCAGCTTAAGTCCAGGGGCGGGTACTGAAGCTTTCTTT.

Comment on this clonotype: Compared with germline, one end of the junction differs, possibly owing to a read error. The rearrangement uses TRBV29-1 and TRBJ2-5, with 7 bases that match TRBD2. This CDR3 is built from 13 residues. Per the germline V gene, CDR1 is SQVTM and CDR2 is ANQGSEA. The CDR3 DNA sequence: TGCAGTGTTGGATTGGCGGGGGAAGAGACCCAGAACTTC. It encodes CSVGLAGEETQNF.

About this clonotype: One base away lies a much larger clone, so this may be a sequencing read error. The V call is TRBV4-2, the J call TRBJ2-5, with 11 nucleotides matching TRBD2. The CDR3 is 16 residues long. The ends lost 0 bases at V and 2 bases at J; junction bases unmatched: 2. From germline, CDR1 is LGHNA and CDR2 YNFKEQ. CDR3 bases: TGTGCCAGCAGCCAAGAGCTAGCGGGGGGTCAAGAGACCCAGTACTTC. Its translation: CASSQELAGGQETQYF.

The gene calls are TRBV20-1 and TRBJ2-7, with 8 bases lining up with TRBD1. CDR1 DFQATT and CDR2 SNEGSKA come from the germline V gene (reference sequence). CDR3 length equals 14 residues. V dropped 3 bases and J dropped 12; count of bases not matched to a gene: 16. The CDR3 region is CSASSGTGGHEWYF. The CDR3 nucleotides are TGCAGTGCTAGCTCCGGGACAGGAGGTCACGAGTGGTACTTC.

This chain connects TRBV11-3 to TRBJ1-1, with D possibly matching TRBD1 (5 bases). Trimming took 9 bases from V and 5 from J, leaving 19 bases between them. The CDR3 loop spans 14 amino acids. Germline CDR1 and CDR2: SGHNT and YENEEA. The chain's CDR3 is CASGSHGRQTEAFF. For the CDR3, the DNA is TGTGCCAGTGGCTCGCACGGACGACAGACTGAAGCTTTCTTT. Based on the CDR3 plus reference TRBV11-3 and TRBJ1-1, the full variable domain is EAGVVQSPRYKIIEKKQPVAFWCNPISGHNTLYWYLQNLGQGPELLIRYENEEAVDDSQLPKDRFSAERLKGVDSTLKIQPAELGDSAVYLCASGSHGRQTEAFFGQGTRLTVV.

With respect to this clonotype: A junction boundary mismatches the germline segment, possibly from a read error. J is TRBJ2-3 and V is TRBV20-1, with 8 bases matching TRBD2. The CDR3 totals 15 residues. Germline CDR1 is DFQATT and CDR2 is SNEGSKA (reference sequence). CDR3 loop: CSARDYERGLNTQYF. CDR3 sequence (DNA): TGCAGTGCTAGAGATTACGAGCGGGGGCTGAATACCCAGTATTTT.

The chain couples TRBV20-1 to TRBJ2-3; 7 bases are a match to TRBD1. The germline gives CDR1 DFQATT, CDR2 SNEGSKA (reference sequence). The CDR3 contains 14 residues. This CDR3 is CCVPRDRSTNTQYF. CDR3 nucleotides: TGCTGTGTTCCACGGGACAGATCCACGAATACGCAGTATTTT.

The rearrangement uses TRBV7-9 and TRBJ1-2; D is unclear. The CDR3 runs to 14 residues. Germline-derived CDR1 and CDR2 are SEHNR and FQNEAQ (reference sequence). The ends were cut back, 4 bases at V and 3 bases at J, with 12 bases in the middle. DNA of the CDR3: TGTGCCAGCAGCTCTTCGTTGGCGGACTATGGCTACACCTTC. Translating it yields CASSSSLADYGYTF.

Turning to this clonotype: This CDR3 fails to terminate in the conserved phenylalanine or tryptophan, so it likely reflects a read error. The V call is TRBV11-2, the J call TRBJ2-5; D not certain. Germline assignment: CDR1 SGHAT and CDR2 FQNNGV. This CDR3 has 14 amino acids. Here the CDR3 reads CVSSLGSNAETQYY. The CDR3 region has the DNA TGTGTCAGCAGCTTAGGGTCCAATGCAGAGACCCAGTACTAC.